This TCR beta chain was sequenced during a study of shared clonotypes between healthy human individuals (dated by TCRdb to about 2020). In terms of the full investigation: The cohort included three men and two women between 18 and 49 years of age. To increase sequencing depth and limit assay-specific biases, different laboratories used diverse techniques to prepare libraries and sequence TCR repertoires. Per donor, leukapheresis produced somewhere between about 0.94 and 9.5 billion PBMCs. To estimate repertoire size and how much clonotype sharing occurs between individuals, the study deeply sequenced the blood TCR repertoires of 4 to 6 healthy adults. For each donor, three plates each were used for CD4 naive and CD4 memory, two plates were used for CD8 naive, and one plate was used for CD8 memory.

TCR CDR3 regions were amplified from genomic DNA by multiplex PCR using the deep immunoSEQ assay. Extracted genomic DNA from each cell subset was distributed evenly across all wells of several immunoSEQ 96-well plates, and each plate was treated as a replicate. For sorted subsets, 150 to 250 ng of genomic DNA, equivalent to 30,000 or so T cell genomes, went into each replicate PCR. Purified libraries were measured with a Qubit 3.0 fluorometer, size-checked on a Bioanalyzer 2100, and measured again with the KAPA Library Quantification kit. Every immunoSEQ 96-well plate was sequenced on a separate single-read 150-cycle Illumina NextSeq 550 flow cell. Turning to the authors' computational methods: The immunoSEQ output contained only junctional sequences without quality scores, so filtering could not match that applied to full-length reads. Sequences were annotated with PyIR, a Python wrapper for IgBLAST v1.9, and V/J genes and CDR3 were assigned using IMGT germline references. Reads were removed for weak V/J assignments (E-value above 1e-6), missing CDR3, stop codons, out-of-frame junctions, or ambiguous translated residues. A V3J clonotype was defined by an identical inferred V gene, J gene, and CDR3 amino acid sequence. Percentage overlap between repertoires was calculated by dividing the number of shared unique clonotypes by the size of the smaller repertoire. Richness of each repertoire was evaluated using RTK rarefaction, the Chao1 estimator, and Recon v2.1 estimates of unobserved clonotypes. OLGA was used to compute generation probabilities for all TCRbeta clonotypes that the gDNA method yielded from a few donors. In TCRdb, the immuneACCESS table is reduced to in-frame sequences with V and J assigned. These tables do not hold every clone; where another copy was compared, an unresolved V gene accounts for under half, and the others remain unexplained. D and trimming come from the DNA, and the V and J calls and clone size come from that table. Here the sample has a few hundred thousand clones; about nine tenths occur a single time. 15% to 20% of the sample belongs to the ten largest clones.

The donors were healthy, HIV-negative adults with no recently reported acute infections or vaccinations. Every donor was a Caucasian adult residing in Nashville, Tennessee, USA. The CD8 memory samples were a combination of magnetically selected CD45RO+ cells and CCR7-negative CD45RA+ effector memory (TemRA) cells. After blood collection by leukapheresis, PBMCs were isolated using Ficoll-Histopaque density gradient centrifugation and then cryopreserved in the vapor phase of liquid nitrogen. Purity and quantity of every magnetically sorted T cell population were checked by analytical flow cytometry. From each sorted fraction, genomic DNA was isolated and quantified by UV absorbance on a Nanodrop 2000c. Paper-wide results and their limitations: Pairwise subsampling led to the expectation that sequencing depth would affect the degree of clonotype sharing among donors. Sampling was restricted to blood, and TCR repertoires in tissue are likely to differ from TCR repertoires in blood. Compared with non-shared clonotypes, the clonotypes found in all four sorted-subset donors had higher generation probabilities. Across a handful of donors, approximately 4.6% of naive CD4, over 3% of naive CD8, about 2.3% of memory CD4, and roughly 0.41% of memory CD8 clonotypes were shared. Rarefaction of sorted-subset datasets indicated incomplete sequencing despite the large sequencing depth. Naive subsets generally had larger estimated clonotype richness than memory subsets did. The genetic and exposure-history diversity represented was limited by the small number of donors.

In regard to this clone: Its antigen is not yet known. Base-call qualities are not available, and no considerably larger clone is one nucleotide away.

The clonotype comes from a young man in good health. What was sequenced was memory CD8+ T cells sorted from blood. What this sample's cell subset or site label stands for: CD45RO+ cells pooled with CCR7-negative TemRA cells.

The nucleotides read TGTGCCAGCAGCTTAGAAAAGGACGGGGGAGAGACCCAGTACTTC. It encodes CASSLEKDGGETQYF. This chain is built from TRBV7-9 and TRBJ2-5, with TRBD2 perhaps the D gene, on 6 matching bases. CDR1 SEHNR and CDR2 FQNEAQ were looked up in the germline V gene (reference sequence). The junction shows trimming of 1 base on V and 4 bases on J, plus 13 bases between the germline ends. The CDR3 holds 15 amino acids from the cysteine to the phenylalanine. Just CDR3 DNA is preserved here, 45 bases in frame from base 1.